The following is a T cell receptor beta chain sequence with its context. This CDR3 is 15 amino acids long. Germline assignment: CDR1 LNHDA and CDR2 SQIVND (reference sequence). The trim removed 3 bases at V and 4 bases at J, leaving 4 bases unmatched. Only in-frame clones appear in the TCRdb table, and some are missing; sequencing was by immunoSEQ multiplex PCR. The data hold tens of thousands of clones, with approximately 97% observed a single time. The data were obtained in a study of technical replicates of blood from a handful of donors. The receptor was isolated from a human donor in good health. What was sequenced was T cells isolated from PBMCs. This chain uses TRBV19 with TRBJ2-5; 11 bases are a match to TRBD1. As DNA, the CDR3 is TGTGCCAGTAGTATGGCCGGGACAGGGGGAGAGACCCAGTACTTC. The encoded protein is CASSMAGTGGETQYF.